These 15 T cell receptor beta chains share one sample of origin, sequenced in a study of blood T cell repertoires in COVID-19. The protocol was immunoSEQ multiplex PCR, while the TCRdb copy is restricted to in-frame clones and leaves out a portion. The table records 87,000 or so clones, around nine tenths of them present only once. Source material: peripheral blood. These TCRs come from an elderly man with acute or convalescent COVID-19.

The V gene is TRBV24-1, the J gene TRBJ2-5, with 13 bases identical to TRBD2. Germline lookup yields CDR1 KGHDR and CDR2 SFDVKD. The CDR3 runs to 16 residues. V lost 7 bases, J lost 2 bases, and 6 bases stayed unmatched. The CDR3 region has the DNA TGTGCCACCAGCGAACCGGGACTAGCGGGGCAAGAGACCCAGTACTTC. Translated, it gives CATSEPGLAGQETQYF.

The chain uses TRBV27 and TRBJ1-1; D may be TRBD1 (5 bases). This CDR3 has 15 residues. In germline, CDR1 is MNHEY, CDR2 SMNVEV (reference sequence). V lost 8 bases, J lost 1 base, and 17 bases lay in between. CDR3: CASRDFGITNTEAFF. The CDR3 region has the DNA TGTGCCAGCCGGGACTTCGGAATAACGAACACTGAAGCTTTCTTT.

V gene TRBV24-1 combines with J gene TRBJ2-1; 9 bases fit TRBD2. V lost 6 bases and J lost 8; bases outside the gene matches: 16. The CDR3 has 17 residues. From germline, CDR1 is KGHDR and CDR2 SFDVKD. CDR3 nucleotide sequence: TGTGCCACCAGTCCCACCCGCGCGGGCGGGAGGGCTTATGAGCAGTTCTTC. It codes for CATSPTRAGGRAYEQFF.

This chain links TRBV10-3 with TRBJ1-6, with TRBD1 as a possible D gene (6 bases). This CDR3 is built from 13 residues. Deletions cut 6 bases from V and 5 bases from J, with 8 bases between. Germline V CDR1 and CDR2: ENHRY, SYGVKD. CDR3 loop: CAIRTGDNSPLHF. CDR3 nucleotides: TGTGCCATCAGGACAGGAGATAATTCACCCCTCCACTTT.

The chain joins TRBV27 to TRBJ1-6, with TRBD1 identical over 8 bases. The CDR3 length is 14 residues. Germline V gene lookup returns CDR1 MNHEY and CDR2 SMNVEV (reference sequence). V shed 6 bases, J shed 6 bases, and the junction held 4 bases outside the gene matches. The CDR3 protein is CASSRTGSNSPLHF. The CDR3 DNA follows: TGTGCCAGCAGCCGGACAGGGAGTAATTCACCCCTCCACTTT.

The CDR3 loop reads CASSPDLADTQYF. The CDR3 nucleotides read TGTGCCAGCAGCCCGGATCTAGCAGATACGCAGTATTTT. The chain employs TRBV3-1 (or the pseudogene TRBV3-2) and TRBJ2-3, with D unresolved. CDR3 size: 13 residues. CDR1 is LGHDT and CDR2 is YNNKEL in the germline V gene (reference sequence). V was cut by 4 bases and J by 4 bases, with 9 bases left in between.

The rearrangement links TRBV6-4 to TRBJ1-1; D might be TRBD1 (6 bases). Germline V gene sequence: CDR1 MRHNA, CDR2 SNTAGT. The CDR3 sequence is 13 residues long. V was pared by 6 bases and J by 2 bases, with 10 bases between. The chain's CDR3 is CASRQGPNTEAFF. Here the CDR3 DNA reads TGTGCCAGCAGACAGGGTCCCAACACTGAAGCTTTCTTT.

The CDR3 DNA reads as TGTGCCAGCAGTTCTACTAGCGGGTCTAACTCCTACGAGCAGTACTTC. Translation: CASSSTSGSNSYEQYF. V gene TRBV5-4 combines with J gene TRBJ2-7; 9 nucleotides align to TRBD2. The germline CDR1 and CDR2 sequences are SGHNT and YYREEE (reference sequence). CDR3 size: 16 residues. With V trimmed by 5 bases and J by 0 bases, 9 bases remained unmatched.

This rearrangement joins TRBV2 to TRBJ1-5; 7 nucleotides align to TRBD1. This CDR3 has 14 residues. The trim removed 6 bases at V and 0 bases at J, leaving 2 bases unmatched. Germline V gene sequence: CDR1 SNHLY, CDR2 FYNNEI. In DNA form, the CDR3 reads TGTGCCAGCAGGGGGACAGTTAGCAATCAGCCCCAGCATTTT. This gives the protein CASRGTVSNQPQHF.

This chain joins TRBV2 and TRBJ2-7; D not certain. This CDR3 is built from 13 residues. Germline V CDR1 and CDR2: SNHLY, FYNNEI. The V end lost 0 bases, the J end lost 1 base, and 4 bases lay between the germline ends. The CDR3 DNA reads TGTGCCAGCAGTGAAGCTAGATCCTACGAGCAGTACTTC. This encodes CASSEARSYEQYF.

The V call is TRBV7-9, the J call TRBJ1-2; 7 bases are shared with TRBD1. Germline V gene sequence: CDR1 SEHNR, CDR2 FQNEAQ (reference sequence). The CDR3 has 13 amino acids. The trim removed 2 bases at V and 7 bases at J, leaving 4 bases unmatched. The CDR3 DNA follows: TGTGCCAGCAGCTTACAGGGGGTTAGTGGCTACACCTTC. Translated: CASSLQGVSGYTF. The full variable domain, with the rest looked up from reference TRBV7-9 and TRBJ1-2, is DTGVSQNPRHKITKRGQNVTFRCDPISEHNRLYWYRQTLGQGPEFLTYFQNEAQLEKSRLLSDRFSAERPKGSFSTLEIQRTEQGDSAMYLCASSLQGVSGYTFGSGTRLTVV.

This clone is a singleton in its sample. The rearrangement links TRBV5-4 to TRBJ2-3, with D unclear. Trimming cost V 0 bases and J 4 bases, with 21 bases left between them. The CDR3 extends over 18 amino acids. Germline CDR1 reads SGHNT; CDR2 reads YYREEE (reference sequence). The CDR3 DNA reads as TGTGCCAGCAGCTTGGCCGGCGCTGGCCGGAAAGCGTCAGATACGCAGTATTTT. Translating gives CASSLAGAGRKASDTQYF.

The gene calls are TRBV29-1 and TRBJ2-1; 10 bases are a match to TRBD1. V dropped 7 bases and J dropped 4; count of bases not matched to a gene: 7. Germline CDR1 and CDR2: SQVTM and ANQGSEA. This CDR3 is 14 amino acids long. The CDR3 is CSASGTGVYNEQFF. In nucleotides, the CDR3 is TGCAGCGCTTCCGGGACAGGGGTATACAATGAGCAGTTCTTC.

This clone was observed a handful of times. This chain connects TRBV7-2 to TRBJ2-7, with a possible D match to TRBD1 (6 bases). The germline V gene encodes CDR1 SGHTA and CDR2 FQGNSA. The CDR3 contains 14 residues. With 2 bases removed from V and 3 bases from J, the gap between germline ends came to 11 bases. CDR3 in DNA: TGTGCCAGCAGCTTATCAGGGGCGGTCTACGAGCAGTACTTC. Translated, it gives CASSLSGAVYEQYF.

The rearrangement joins TRBV7-3 to TRBJ1-1; D is unclear. Germline V gene sequence: CDR1 SGHTA, CDR2 FQGTGA. With 5 bases removed from V and 3 bases from J, the gap between germline ends came to 13 bases. This CDR3 has 14 amino acids. CDR3: CASSRHSLDTEAFF. CDR3 DNA: TGTGCCAGCAGCCGACACTCATTGGACACTGAAGCTTTCTTT. The full variable domain, with the rest looked up from reference TRBV7-3 and TRBJ1-1, is GAGVSQTPSNKVTEKGKYVELRCDPISGHTALYWYRQSLGQGPEFLIYFQGTGAADDSGLPNDRFFAVRPEGSVSTLKIQRTERGDSAVYLCASSRHSLDTEAFFGQGTRLTVV.